This T cell receptor beta chain was identified during a study of T cells in Graves' hyperthyroidism and ophthalmopathy. Germline V gives CDR1 DFQATT, CDR2 SNEGSKA (reference sequence). Trimming left V 6 bases short and J 0 bases short, with 11 bases between. CDR3 length: 13 residues. Regions amplified from RNA transcripts were the TCR beta CDR3 regions. The HTBI primer set was used in a first-round RT-PCR of the TCR CDR3. MiXCR was run by TCRdb on the multiplex PCR reads, yielding one entry per CDR3 protein. The sample gives hundreds of thousands of distinct CDR3 sequences, around 20% of which show up once; about 34% is in the top ten.

The specimen sequenced was blood. This TCR came from a man aged 25 to 40 with Graves' ophthalmopathy. The chain employs TRBV20-1 and TRBJ1-1, with unresolved D. The CDR3 loop is CSAQGVLNTEAFF. In nucleotides, the CDR3 is TGCAGTGCCCAAGGAGTATTGAACACTGAAGCTTTCTTT.